This TCR beta chain was retrieved from a study of cytomegalovirus exposure and HLA in healthy donors. From germline, CDR1 is MDHEN and CDR2 SYDVKM. This CDR3 contains 12 residues. Deletions cut 7 bases from V and 4 bases from J, with 8 bases between. The donors comprised healthy bone marrow donors. The PCR employed 60 Vbeta primers together with 13 Jbeta primers. This table comes from immunoSEQ multiplex PCR, and its TCRdb copy is limited to in-frame clones, with some not included. Among around 190,000 clones, about 80% were seen once, and the ten largest hold 1.5% to 2%. A remark on this clone: Its antigen remains unknown.

General study findings and limits: Later on, a genetic analysis was performed. It linked a missense variant in DCLRE1C with V- and J-gene trimming of TCR beta. In a later analysis, HLA-associated beta chains showed higher expansion and lower generation probabilities than comparable chains.

The clonotype originates from a man aged 25-45 years in good health and CMV-seronegative. The V gene is TRBV28, the J gene TRBJ2-1, with D tentatively TRBD2 (6 bases). The material sequenced was PBMCs. The CDR3 spells CASTRGYNEQFF. In DNA, the CDR3 is TGTGCCAGCACCCGGGGGTACAATGAGCAGTTCTTC.